This T cell receptor (beta chain) was obtained from a study of spatial heterogeneity in lung cancer. Background on the study: The donors were about 67 patients with non-small cell lung cancer that was early-stage and untreated. Available PBMC from follow-up, collected a median of around two years after resection, underwent sequencing. Detection consistently captured more beta-chain sequences than alpha-chain sequences.

Losses at the gene ends were 5 bases for V and 5 bases for J; bases not matched to a gene: 7. The CDR3 has 15 residues. CDR1 and CDR2 (germline): SGHTA, FQGNSA. The time point: blood at routine non-recurrence follow-up after resection. The study sequenced unsorted whole RNA from tumor, nontumor lung or frozen PBMC. This clonotype was seen a few times. Its antigen remains unknown. Regarding the study as a whole: At resection, ubiquitous expanded tumor TCRs appeared in blood more than at follow-up.

Each CDR3 protein gets one entry after TCRdb re-called the 5' RACE reads with MiXCR. The sample yields tens of thousands of distinct CDR3 sequences, under 8% seen once. The rearrangement uses TRBV7-2 and TRBJ1-2; 11 bases map to TRBD1. The receptor was derived from a female donor with early-stage non-small cell lung cancer. Sequencing used PBMCs, obtained at follow-up. The CDR3 nucleotides read TGTGCCAGCAGCCTAAGGACAGGGGGCGCTTATGGCTACACCTTC. Residues: CASSLRTGGAYGYTF.